A selection of T cell receptor beta chains follows, all from one sample in a study of beta chain features in type 1 diabetes. Measured with immunoSEQ multiplex PCR; TCRdb has only the in-frame clones, and not every one. Of around 300,000 clones in the sample, approximately 16% are singletons; the top ten hold roughly 0.015%. The sample comprised naive CD4+ T cells from blood. Receptors originate from a man between 18 and 29 years old with type 1 diabetes. Both conserved end residues are part of each CDR3. D genes are given only for firm matches. Clone size is stated in some rows and not others, as once, few, many or a class when expanded.

V gene: TRBV19
clone size: .
J gene: TRBJ2-2
D gene: .
CDR3 DNA: TGTGCCAGTAGTATCGGGGGACGAGCTGGCACCGGGGAGCTGTTTTTT
CDR3 protein: CASSIGGRAGTGELFF

V gene: TRBV5-1
clone size: .
J gene: TRBJ2-5
D gene: TRBD2
CDR3 DNA: TGCGCCAGCAGCTTGGCCGGGACTAGCGGGAGTGGAGAGACCCAGTACTTC
CDR3 protein: CASSLAGTSGSGETQYF

V gene: TRBV27
clone size: .
J gene: TRBJ2-1
D gene: .
CDR3 DNA: TGTGCCAGCAGTTTCGGGGGAAGCTCCTACAATGAGCAGTTCTTC
CDR3 protein: CASSFGGSSYNEQFF

V gene: TRBV5-1
clone size: few
J gene: TRBJ2-7
D gene: TRBD1
CDR3 DNA: TGCGCCAGCAGCGCCTCGGGACAGGACTACGAGCAGTACTTC
CDR3 protein: CASSASGQDYEQYF

V gene: TRBV5-6
clone size: once
J gene: TRBJ1-1
D gene: .
CDR3 DNA: TGTGCCAGCAGCTATGAGGTGGACACTGAAGCTTTCTTT
CDR3 protein: CASSYEVDTEAFF

V gene: TRBV28
clone size: .
J gene: TRBJ1-2
D gene: .
CDR3 DNA: TGTGCCAGCAGTTTTGGCAGGTTCTATGGCTACACCTTC
CDR3 protein: CASSFGRFYGYTF

V gene: TRBV6-5
clone size: .
J gene: TRBJ2-7
D gene: TRBD1
CDR3 DNA: TGTGCCAGCAGGTCCGGGACAGGGGCCGAGCAGTACTTC
CDR3 protein: CASRSGTGAEQYF

V gene: TRBV30
clone size: few
J gene: TRBJ2-7
D gene: TRBD1
CDR3 DNA: TGTGCCTGGAGCGACAGACAGGGCCCCTACGAGCAGTACTTC
CDR3 protein: CAWSDRQGPYEQYF

V gene: TRBV15
clone size: few
J gene: TRBJ2-7
D gene: .
CDR3 DNA: TGTGCCACCAGCAGAGATGGTGGAGGCTCCTACGAGCAGTACTTC
CDR3 protein: CATSRDGGGSYEQYF

V gene: TRBV7-9
clone size: .
J gene: TRBJ2-5
D gene: TRBD2
CDR3 DNA: TGTGCCAGCAGCTTAGGGGCCCAACTAGCGGGAGAGACCCAGTACTTC
CDR3 protein: CASSLGAQLAGETQYF

V gene: TRBV5-1
clone size: few
J gene: TRBJ2-3
D gene: TRBD2
CDR3 DNA: TGCGCCAGCGGATTAGGCCCCAGCGGGGTAACAGATACGCAGTATTTT
CDR3 protein: CASGLGPSGVTDTQYF

V gene: TRBV5-1
clone size: few
J gene: TRBJ2-5
D gene: .
CDR3 DNA: TGCGCCAGCAGTAGCGGAACTCTACAAGAGACCCAGTACTTC
CDR3 protein: CASSSGTLQETQYF

V gene: TRBV30
clone size: .
J gene: TRBJ2-1
D gene: .
CDR3 DNA: TGTGCCTGGAGTAGGGGACTCCCCAATGAGCAGTTCTTC
CDR3 protein: CAWSRGLPNEQFF

V gene: TRBV21-1
clone size: few
J gene: TRBJ2-3
D gene: .
CDR3 DNA: TGTGCCAGCAGCAAAGTAACAGATACGCAGTATTTT
CDR3 protein: CASSKVTDTQYF

V gene: TRBV30
clone size: few
J gene: TRBJ1-2
D gene: TRBD1
CDR3 DNA: TGTGCCTGGACCTTACTTTTCAGGACAGGGGGTAATGGCTACACCTTC
CDR3 protein: CAWTLLFRTGGNGYTF

V gene: TRBV7-2
clone size: .
J gene: TRBJ2-3
D gene: .
CDR3 DNA: TGTGCCAGCCGATTTCGTGTCCCCGGACAGCTGGCAGATACGCAGTATTTT
CDR3 protein: CASRFRVPGQLADTQYF

V gene: TRBV27
clone size: .
J gene: TRBJ2-2
D gene: .
CDR3 DNA: TGTGCCAGCAGTCCTCACTTGGGGGGAAGAAACACCGGGGAGCTGTTTTTT
CDR3 protein: CASSPHLGGRNTGELFF

V gene: TRBV7-9
clone size: .
J gene: TRBJ1-1
D gene: TRBD1
CDR3 DNA: TGTGCCAGCAGCTTTACAGGGGACACTGAAGCTTTCTTT
CDR3 protein: CASSFTGDTEAFF

V gene: TRBV9
clone size: few
J gene: TRBJ2-5
D gene: .
CDR3 DNA: TGTGCCAGCAGCGTAGCTACTGGAGGGAGAGGTCAAGAGACCCAGTACTTC
CDR3 protein: CASSVATGGRGQETQYF

V gene: TRBV5-1
clone size: .
J gene: TRBJ2-7
D gene: TRBD1
CDR3 DNA: TGCGCCAGCAGCTTGGACAGGGGGCAAGGGCAGTACTTC
CDR3 protein: CASSLDRGQGQYF

V gene: TRBV14
clone size: .
J gene: TRBJ2-1
D gene: TRBD2
CDR3 DNA: TGTGCCAGCAGCCCGGCGAGGGTAGCGGGCCTGTACAATGAGCAGTTCTTC
CDR3 protein: CASSPARVAGLYNEQFF

V gene: TRBV23-1
clone size: .
J gene: TRBJ2-5
D gene: .
CDR3 DNA: TGCGCCAGCAGTTTGCAGGCGCACGTGGAGACCCAGTACTTC
CDR3 protein: CASSLQAHVETQYF

V gene: TRBV10-3
clone size: .
J gene: TRBJ2-6
D gene: .
CDR3 DNA: TGTGCCATCACTCACGACGGGAGGGCCAACGTCCTGACTTTC
CDR3 protein: CAITHDGRANVLTF

V gene: TRBV20-1
clone size: .
J gene: TRBJ1-6
D gene: .
CDR3 DNA: TGCAGTGCTGCGAGCGATTCACCCCTCCACTTT
CDR3 protein: CSAASDSPLHF

V gene: TRBV19
clone size: .
J gene: TRBJ2-3
D gene: TRBD2
CDR3 DNA: TGTGCCAGTAGTCACACTAGCGGGACAACAGATACGCAGTATTTT
CDR3 protein: CASSHTSGTTDTQYF

V gene: TRBV28
clone size: .
J gene: TRBJ2-1
D gene: TRBD1
CDR3 DNA: TGTGCCAGCAGTAGTGCCGGGACAGCTTCCTACAATGAGCAGTTCTTC
CDR3 protein: CASSSAGTASYNEQFF

V gene: TRBV5-4
clone size: .
J gene: TRBJ2-1
D gene: TRBD2
CDR3 DNA: TGTGCCAGCAGCCCGCCCGGCGGGAGCTCCTACAATGAGCAGTTCTTC
CDR3 protein: CASSPPGGSSYNEQFF

V gene: TRBV10-3
clone size: few
J gene: TRBJ2-7
D gene: .
CDR3 DNA: TGTGCCATCAGTGAGTCGTTAGGTCGGAGTCAAGACTACGAGCAGTACTTC
CDR3 protein: CAISESLGRSQDYEQYF

V gene: TRBV29-1
clone size: few
J gene: TRBJ1-2
D gene: .
CDR3 DNA: TGCAGCGTTGAAAAACGCCGGGGGGCCTATGGCTACACCTTC
CDR3 protein: CSVEKRRGAYGYTF

V gene: TRBV27
clone size: .
J gene: TRBJ2-5
D gene: TRBD2
CDR3 DNA: TGTGCCAGCAGTCCCCGAGGACTAGCGGGGACAAAAAGAGAGACCCAGTACTTC
CDR3 protein: CASSPRGLAGTKRETQYF

V gene: TRBV30
clone size: .
J gene: TRBJ1-1
D gene: TRBD1
CDR3 DNA: TGTGCCTCAAGGGGGCCCACTGAAGCTTTCTTT
CDR3 protein: CASRGPTEAFF

V gene: TRBV14
clone size: few
J gene: TRBJ2-2
D gene: TRBD2
CDR3 DNA: TGTGCCAGCAGTCCCCGACTAGCGGGGACGAACACCGGGGAGCTGTTTTTT
CDR3 protein: CASSPRLAGTNTGELFF

V gene: TRBV6-4
clone size: .
J gene: TRBJ2-5
D gene: .
CDR3 DNA: TGTGCCAGCAGTGATAGGTCGGGGGAGACCCAGTACTTC
CDR3 protein: CASSDRSGETQYF

V gene: TRBV5-1
clone size: .
J gene: TRBJ2-3
D gene: .
CDR3 DNA: TGCGCCAGCAGCTTCAGCGGAGAGAGCACAGATACGCAGTATTTT
CDR3 protein: CASSFSGESTDTQYF

V gene: TRBV2
clone size: few
J gene: TRBJ2-7
D gene: TRBD1
CDR3 DNA: TGTGCCAGCAGAAATCCGGGACAGGGGGCGAGGAGCTCCTACGAGCAGTACTTC
CDR3 protein: CASRNPGQGARSSYEQYF

V gene: TRBV5-1
clone size: few
J gene: TRBJ1-1
D gene: .
CDR3 DNA: TGCGCCAGCAGCCCAGGCTCTCAGATGAACACTGAAGCTTTCTTT
CDR3 protein: CASSPGSQMNTEAFF

V gene: TRBV30
clone size: .
J gene: TRBJ1-1
D gene: .
CDR3 DNA: TGTGCCTGGGTCGCGGTCCCGACAGTGTTGAACACTGAAGCTTTCTTT
CDR3 protein: CAWVAVPTVLNTEAFF

V gene: TRBV19
clone size: .
J gene: TRBJ2-1
D gene: TRBD2
CDR3 DNA: TGTGCCAGTAGTATAAGGCGGGAGACTGAGCAGTTCTTC
CDR3 protein: CASSIRRETEQFF

V gene: TRBV19
clone size: few
J gene: TRBJ2-2
D gene: .
CDR3 DNA: TGTGCCAGTTGGAGAAGCAACACCGGGGAGCTGTTTTTT
CDR3 protein: CASWRSNTGELFF

V gene: TRBV4-2
clone size: few
J gene: TRBJ1-4
D gene: TRBD1
CDR3 DNA: TGTGCCAGCAAAAAGACAGGGGTCAACCGGAAGGAAAAACTGTTTTTT
CDR3 protein: CASKKTGVNRKEKLFF

V gene: TRBV2
clone size: .
J gene: TRBJ2-7
D gene: .
CDR3 DNA: TGTGCCAGCAGGAGGCAGAGCTACGAGCAGTACTTC
CDR3 protein: CASRRQSYEQYF

V gene: TRBV9
clone size: few
J gene: TRBJ2-2
D gene: .
CDR3 DNA: TGTGCCAGCAGCGTAGGACAGAGCACCGGGGAGCTGTTTTTT
CDR3 protein: CASSVGQSTGELFF

V gene: TRBV19
clone size: few
J gene: TRBJ1-5
D gene: .
CDR3 DNA: TGTGCCAGTAGACCGGACAGTAGTGGACAGCCCCAGCATTTT
CDR3 protein: CASRPDSSGQPQHF

V gene: TRBV6-6
clone size: few
J gene: TRBJ2-5
D gene: TRBD2
CDR3 DNA: TGTGCCAGCAGTGGGGGGACTAGCGGGTCGGAGACCCAGTACTTC
CDR3 protein: CASSGGTSGSETQYF

V gene: TRBV2
clone size: few
J gene: TRBJ2-1
D gene: TRBD2
CDR3 DNA: TGTGCCAGCATAGGACTAGCGGGAAATGAGCAGTTCTTC
CDR3 protein: CASIGLAGNEQFF

V gene: TRBV7-2
clone size: few
J gene: TRBJ1-1
D gene: .
CDR3 DNA: TGTGCCAGCAGCCCCGAAGCCGGGAACACTGAAGCTTTCTTT
CDR3 protein: CASSPEAGNTEAFF

V gene: TRBV11-2
clone size: .
J gene: TRBJ1-1
D gene: .
CDR3 DNA: TGTGCCAGCAGCCCAGACAGCCACCAGAACACTGAAGCTTTCTTT
CDR3 protein: CASSPDSHQNTEAFF

V gene: TRBV11-3
clone size: .
J gene: TRBJ2-7
D gene: .
CDR3 DNA: TGTGCCAGCAGCTTAAGAGGCAGGGTGGACGAGCAGTACTTC
CDR3 protein: CASSLRGRVDEQYF

V gene: TRBV5-1
clone size: .
J gene: TRBJ2-1
D gene: TRBD2
CDR3 DNA: TGCGCCAGCAGCATAGGACTAGCGGGGGTCTACAATGAGCAGTTCTTC
CDR3 protein: CASSIGLAGVYNEQFF

V gene: TRBV7-9
clone size: .
J gene: TRBJ1-2
D gene: .
CDR3 DNA: TGTGCCAGCGGGACCGGGGGTCCCTATGGCTACACCTTC
CDR3 protein: CASGTGGPYGYTF

V gene: TRBV7-6
clone size: few
J gene: TRBJ2-1
D gene: .
CDR3 DNA: TGTGCCAGCCTTCCCGCAACCAGCTCCTACAATGAGCAGTTCTTC
CDR3 protein: CASLPATSSYNEQFF

V gene: TRBV14
clone size: few
J gene: TRBJ1-1
D gene: .
CDR3 DNA: TGTGCCAGCAGCCCAAGTCAGGGGTTCAGGTGGAACACTGAAGCTTTCTTT
CDR3 protein: CASSPSQGFRWNTEAFF

V gene: TRBV2
clone size: few
J gene: TRBJ2-3
D gene: .
CDR3 DNA: TGTGCCAGCAGCCAGCAGGGGGGTTCGGCAGATACGCAGTATTTT
CDR3 protein: CASSQQGGSADTQYF